These 9 T cell receptor beta chains were all obtained from the same sample, sequenced in a study of blood T cell repertoires in COVID-19. This table comes from immunoSEQ multiplex PCR, and its TCRdb copy is limited to in-frame clones, with some not included. The sample lists 200,000 to 250,000 clones; more than 75% were seen once. Material for sequencing was peripheral blood. The receptors stem from a woman older than 75 with COVID-19, enrolled during active disease.

This chain uses TRBV24-1 with TRBJ1-5; 8 nucleotides match TRBD1. CDR1 and CDR2 from the germline V gene are KGHDR and SFDVKD. V lost 3 bases to trimming and J lost 7 bases; unmatched junction nucleotides: 10. The CDR3 is 16 residues long. CDR3 DNA sequence: TGTGCCACCAGTGATCCTGGACAGGGTGCCGGGCAGCCCCAGCATTTT. Translated, it gives CATSDPGQGAGQPQHF.

This sequence joins TRBV6-5 and TRBJ1-5; no definite D call. V lost 6 bases and J 2 bases, leaving 11 bases between the germline ends. The germline V gene has CDR1 MNHEY and CDR2 SVGAGI. The CDR3 consists of 14 residues. This CDR3 is CASSRDTRNQPQHF. In DNA form, the CDR3 reads TGTGCCAGCAGCCGAGACACGCGCAATCAGCCCCAGCATTTT.

V and J are TRBV6-5 and TRBJ1-2; 8 nucleotides agree with TRBD1. Germline V gene data show CDR1 as MNHEY and CDR2 as SVGAGI. J lost 7 bases, V lost 2 bases, and 3 bases had no gene match. CDR3 length equals 13 residues. CDR3 loop: CASSYQGTGGYTF. CDR3 coding DNA: TGTGCCAGCAGTTACCAAGGGACAGGTGGCTACACCTTC.

V and J are TRBV7-9 and TRBJ1-3; D call uncertain. CDR3 length equals 12 residues. CDR1 is SEHNR, CDR2 FQNEAQ, per germline (reference sequence). Deletions cut 6 bases from V and 6 bases from J, with 9 bases between. CDR3 sequence (DNA): TGTGCCAGCAGATCCCGGTCAAACACCATATATTTT. Its translation: CASRSRSNTIYF.

This clone was seen a few times. This chain uses TRBV6-5 with TRBJ2-7; TRBD1 aligns across 8 bases. J was trimmed by 6 bases and V by 4 bases; bases with no gene match: 14. This CDR3 comprises 16 residues. CDR1 and CDR2 (germline): MNHEY, SVGAGI. The CDR3 sequence: CASSSPGQGSFSEQYF. The CDR3 DNA is TGTGCCAGCAGTTCCCCCGGACAGGGAAGTTTTTCCGAGCAGTACTTC.

This chain connects TRBV3-1 (or the pseudogene TRBV3-2) to TRBJ1-1; D not resolved. This CDR3 has 12 amino acids. Germline CDR1 LGHDT, CDR2 YNNKEL (reference sequence). V lost 3 bases, J lost 13 bases, and 15 bases lay in between. The CDR3 DNA reads TGTGCCAGCAGCCAGTCCAGGTCGGTGGGTTTCTTT. It codes for CASSQSRSVGFF.

The rearrangement joins TRBV5-6 to TRBJ1-1, with 10 positions matching TRBD1. This CDR3 is 17 amino acids long. With 4 bases clipped from V and 1 base from J, the junction kept 10 bases outside the gene matches. Germline V gene sequence: CDR1 SGHDT, CDR2 YYEEEE. This chain's CDR3 is CASSRDRGQPWNTEAFF. In DNA form, the CDR3 reads TGTGCCAGCAGCCGGGACAGGGGACAACCCTGGAACACTGAAGCTTTCTTT.

J is TRBJ2-1 and V is TRBV5-1; 9 bases line up with TRBD2. Germline trimming cut 4 bases from V and 5 bases from J; bases unmatched to any gene: 7. Germline V lookup: CDR1 SGHRS, CDR2 YFSETQ. CDR3 size: 15 residues. CDR3 in amino acids: CASSPTAGGHNEQFF. The CDR3 nucleotides read TGCGCCAGCAGCCCTACAGCGGGGGGACACAATGAGCAGTTCTTC.

This chain links TRBV5-1 with TRBJ2-3, with TRBD2 matching over 14 bases. This CDR3 has 16 amino acids. After removal of 4 bases from V and 4 bases from J, the junction contained 5 bases not matched to a gene. Germline-derived CDR1 and CDR2 are SGHRS and YFSETQ. The CDR3 DNA follows: TGCGCCAGCAGCAAGACTAGCGGGGGGGCAGCAGATACGCAGTATTTT. Its translation: CASSKTSGGAADTQYF.